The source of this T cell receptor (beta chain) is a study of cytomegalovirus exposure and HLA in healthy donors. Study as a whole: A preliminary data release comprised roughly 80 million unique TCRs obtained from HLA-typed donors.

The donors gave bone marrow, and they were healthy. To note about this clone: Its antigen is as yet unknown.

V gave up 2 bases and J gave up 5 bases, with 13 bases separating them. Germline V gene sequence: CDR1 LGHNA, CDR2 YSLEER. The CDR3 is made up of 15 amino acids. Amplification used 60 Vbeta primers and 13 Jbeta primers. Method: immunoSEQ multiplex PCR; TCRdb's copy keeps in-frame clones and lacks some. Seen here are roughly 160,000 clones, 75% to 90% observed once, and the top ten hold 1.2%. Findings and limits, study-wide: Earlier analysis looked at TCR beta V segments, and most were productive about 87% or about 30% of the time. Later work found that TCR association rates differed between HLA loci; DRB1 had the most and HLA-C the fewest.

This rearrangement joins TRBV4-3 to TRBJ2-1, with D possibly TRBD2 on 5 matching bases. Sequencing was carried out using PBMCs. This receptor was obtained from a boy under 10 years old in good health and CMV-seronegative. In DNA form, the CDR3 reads TGCGCCAGCAGCCAAACTAGTTCCCCCCACAATGAGCAGTTCTTC. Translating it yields CASSQTSSPHNEQFF.